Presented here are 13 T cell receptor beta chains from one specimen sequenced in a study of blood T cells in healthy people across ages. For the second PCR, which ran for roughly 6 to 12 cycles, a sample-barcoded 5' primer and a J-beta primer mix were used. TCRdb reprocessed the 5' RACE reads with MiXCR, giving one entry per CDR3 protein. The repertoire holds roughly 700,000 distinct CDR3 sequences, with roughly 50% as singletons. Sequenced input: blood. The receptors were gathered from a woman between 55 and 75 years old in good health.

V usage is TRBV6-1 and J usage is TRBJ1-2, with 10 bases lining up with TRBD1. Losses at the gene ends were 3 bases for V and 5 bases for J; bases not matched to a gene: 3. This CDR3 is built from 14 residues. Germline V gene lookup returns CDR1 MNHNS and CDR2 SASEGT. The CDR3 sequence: CASSEGTGVYGYTF. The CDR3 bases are TGTGCCAGCAGTGAGGGGACAGGGGTATATGGCTACACCTTC.

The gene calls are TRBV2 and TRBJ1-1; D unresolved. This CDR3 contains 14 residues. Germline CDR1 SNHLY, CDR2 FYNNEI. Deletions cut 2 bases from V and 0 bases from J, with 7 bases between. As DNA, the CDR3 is TGTGCCAGCAGTGAAACGGGGATGAACACTGAAGCTTTCTTT. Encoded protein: CASSETGMNTEAFF.

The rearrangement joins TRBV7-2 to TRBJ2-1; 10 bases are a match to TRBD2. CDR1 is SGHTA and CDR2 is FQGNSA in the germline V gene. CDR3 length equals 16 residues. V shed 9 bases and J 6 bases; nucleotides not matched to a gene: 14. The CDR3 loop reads CASLSGRAITSNEQFF. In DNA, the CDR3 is TGTGCCAGTTTAAGCGGGAGGGCGATCACGTCCAATGAGCAGTTCTTC.

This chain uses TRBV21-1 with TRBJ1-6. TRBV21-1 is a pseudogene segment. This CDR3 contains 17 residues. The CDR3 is CASSTTGLLAIGSPPHF. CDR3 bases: TGTGCCAGCAGCACTACGGGCCTTCTCGCTATAGGTTCACCCCCCCACTTT.

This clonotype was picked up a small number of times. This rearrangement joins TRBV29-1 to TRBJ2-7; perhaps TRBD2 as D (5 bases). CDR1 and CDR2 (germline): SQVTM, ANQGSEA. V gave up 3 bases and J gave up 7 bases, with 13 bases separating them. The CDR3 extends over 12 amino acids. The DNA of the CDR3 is TGCAGCGTTGAGGGAGTCTACAATGAGCAGTACTTC. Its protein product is CSVEGVYNEQYF.

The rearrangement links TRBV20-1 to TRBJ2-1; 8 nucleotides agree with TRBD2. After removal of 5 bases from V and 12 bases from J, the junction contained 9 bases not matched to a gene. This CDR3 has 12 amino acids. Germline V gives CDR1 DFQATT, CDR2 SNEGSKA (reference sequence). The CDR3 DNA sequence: TGCAGTGCTCTACTAGCGGAGGGCTTGCAGTTCTTC. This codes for CSALLAEGLQFF.

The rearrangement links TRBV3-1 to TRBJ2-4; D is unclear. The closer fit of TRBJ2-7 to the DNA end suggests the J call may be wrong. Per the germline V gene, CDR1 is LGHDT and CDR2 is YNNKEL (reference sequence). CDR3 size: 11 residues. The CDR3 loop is CASSVGSEQYF. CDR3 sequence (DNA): TGTGCCAGCAGCGTCGGGTCCGAGCAGTACTTC.

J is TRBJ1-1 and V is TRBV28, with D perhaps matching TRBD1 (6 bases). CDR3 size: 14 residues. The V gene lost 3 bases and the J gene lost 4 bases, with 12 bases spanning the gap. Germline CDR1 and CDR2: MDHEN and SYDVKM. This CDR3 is CASSFRGAGTEAFF. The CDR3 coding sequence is TGTGCCAGCAGTTTTAGGGGGGCAGGCACTGAAGCTTTCTTT.

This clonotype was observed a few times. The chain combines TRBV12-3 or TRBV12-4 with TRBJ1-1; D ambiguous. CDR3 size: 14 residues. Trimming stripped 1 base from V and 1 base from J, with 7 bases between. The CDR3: CASSLGDRNTEAFF. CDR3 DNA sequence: TGTGCCAGCAGTTTAGGGGATCGGAACACTGAAGCTTTCTTT.

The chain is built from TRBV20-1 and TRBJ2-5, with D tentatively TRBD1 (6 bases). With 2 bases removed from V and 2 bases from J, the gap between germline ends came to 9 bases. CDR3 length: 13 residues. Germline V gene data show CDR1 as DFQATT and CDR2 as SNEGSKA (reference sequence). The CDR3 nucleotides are TGCAGTGCTAGATCGGGGACACAAGAGACCCAGTACTTC. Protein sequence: CSARSGTQETQYF.

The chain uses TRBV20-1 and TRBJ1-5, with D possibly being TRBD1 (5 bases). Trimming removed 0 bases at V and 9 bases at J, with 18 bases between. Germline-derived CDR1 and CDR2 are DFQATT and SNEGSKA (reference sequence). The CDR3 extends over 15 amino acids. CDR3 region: CSARDPGPDTRPQHF. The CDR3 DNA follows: TGCAGTGCTAGAGATCCGGGACCCGATACTCGGCCCCAGCATTTT.

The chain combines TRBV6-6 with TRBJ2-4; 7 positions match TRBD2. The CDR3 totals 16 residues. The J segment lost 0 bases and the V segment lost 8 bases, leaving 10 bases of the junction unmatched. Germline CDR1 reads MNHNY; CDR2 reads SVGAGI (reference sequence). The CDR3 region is CASQPRGDLAKNIQYF. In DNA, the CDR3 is TGTGCCAGCCAACCACGGGGGGACTTAGCCAAAAACATTCAGTACTTC.

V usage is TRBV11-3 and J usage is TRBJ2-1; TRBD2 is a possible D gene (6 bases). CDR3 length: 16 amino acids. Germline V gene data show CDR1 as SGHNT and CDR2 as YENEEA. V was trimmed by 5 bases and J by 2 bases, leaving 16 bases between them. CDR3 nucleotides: TGTGCCAGCAGCCCCCGAAGCGGAGGGGCCTACAATGAGCAGTTCTTC. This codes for CASSPRSGGAYNEQFF.